The 6 T cell receptor beta chains presented below share a single source sample, sequenced in a study of cytomegalovirus exposure and HLA in healthy donors. Clones were sequenced by immunoSEQ multiplex PCR, and TCRdb holds only the in-frame ones, with some missing. The table lists tens of thousands of clones, approximately 92% of them singletons, with 3.3% in the top ten. The sequencing sample was made of PBMCs. These receptors all come from a man younger than 30 in good health and CMV-seronegative.

J is TRBJ2-7 and V is TRBV5-1; 10 bases match TRBD2. V shed 2 bases and J 7 bases; nucleotides not matched to a gene: 6. The CDR3 is made up of 14 amino acids. CDR1 SGHRS and CDR2 YFSETQ come from the germline V gene. CDR3 DNA: TGCGCCAGCAGCTTCACTAGCGGGGCGGAAGAGCAGTACTTC. The encoded protein is CASSFTSGAEEQYF. Looking up the rest from reference TRBV5-1 and TRBJ2-7 gives the full variable domain: KAGVTQTPRYLIKTRGQQVTLSCSPISGHRSVSWYQQTPGQGLQFLFEYFSETQRNKGNFPGRFSGRQFSNSRSEMNVSTLELGDSALYLCASSFTSGAEEQYFGPGTRLTVT.

This clone has only a few counts. The chain joins TRBV2 to TRBJ1-1; D may be TRBD1 (6 bases). This CDR3 contains 14 residues. Trimming took off 4 bases at V and 6 bases at J, with 15 bases between the two ends. Germline CDR1 and CDR2: SNHLY and FYNNEI. In nucleotides, the CDR3 is TGTGCCAGCAGTGGACAGGTAATGAAGGCTGAAGCTTTCTTT. Translated, it gives CASSGQVMKAEAFF.

This chain connects TRBV6-1 to TRBJ1-6, with D tentatively TRBD1 (5 bases). V was cut by 3 bases and J by 6 bases, with 21 bases left in between. The CDR3 runs 18 residues. Germline-derived CDR1 and CDR2 are MNHNS and SASEGT. CDR3 nucleotide sequence: TGTGCCAGCAGTGATTCATGGGGCAGGAGTATCTTTAATTCACCCCTCCACTTT. Protein sequence: CASSDSWGRSIFNSPLHF.

The chain carries TRBV5-1 and TRBJ2-5, with 12 bases lining up with TRBD1. The length of the CDR3 is 15 residues. Trimming at V came to 3 bases and at J to 5 bases, leaving 5 bases not matched to a gene. From germline, CDR1 is SGHRS and CDR2 YFSETQ. CDR3 region: CASSSPGQGAETQYF. CDR3 bases: TGCGCCAGCAGCTCGCCGGGACAGGGGGCCGAGACCCAGTACTTC.

The chain links TRBV5-1 to TRBJ2-2; 9 bases are a match to TRBD1. The CDR3 length is 16 residues. The germline V gene encodes CDR1 SGHRS and CDR2 YFSETQ. Losses at the gene ends were 4 bases for V and 1 base for J; bases not matched to a gene: 5. This CDR3 reads CASSDPGQGNTGELFF. The DNA for the CDR3 is TGCGCCAGCAGCGACCCGGGACAGGGGAACACCGGGGAGCTGTTTTTT.

This sequence joins TRBV19 and TRBJ2-3; tentatively, D is TRBD2 (5 bases). The germline V and J ends were trimmed by 4 bases and 0 bases, with 14 bases remaining between them. The CDR3 contains 16 residues. CDR1 LNHDA and CDR2 SQIVND come from the germline V gene (reference sequence). CDR3 protein: CASSSIRGPSTDTQYF. Here the CDR3 DNA reads TGTGCCAGTAGTAGCATCCGGGGTCCAAGCACAGATACGCAGTATTTT.